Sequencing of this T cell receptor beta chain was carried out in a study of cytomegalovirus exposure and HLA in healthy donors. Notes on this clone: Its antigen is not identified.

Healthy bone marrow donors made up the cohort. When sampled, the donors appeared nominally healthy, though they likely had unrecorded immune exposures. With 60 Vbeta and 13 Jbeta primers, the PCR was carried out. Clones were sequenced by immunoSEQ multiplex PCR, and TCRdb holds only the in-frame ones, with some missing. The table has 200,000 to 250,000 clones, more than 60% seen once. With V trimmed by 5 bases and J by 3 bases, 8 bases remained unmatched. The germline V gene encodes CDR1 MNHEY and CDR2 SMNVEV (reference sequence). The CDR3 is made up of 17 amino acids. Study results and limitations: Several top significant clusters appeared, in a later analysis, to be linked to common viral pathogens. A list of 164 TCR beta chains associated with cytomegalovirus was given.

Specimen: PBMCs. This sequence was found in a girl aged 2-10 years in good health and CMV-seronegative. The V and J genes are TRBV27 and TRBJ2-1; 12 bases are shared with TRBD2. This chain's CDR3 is CASSPPGLAGFYNEQFF. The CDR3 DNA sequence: TGTGCCAGCAGTCCGCCCGGACTAGCGGGATTCTACAATGAGCAGTTCTTC.